This T cell receptor (beta chain) was captured by sequencing in a study of blood T cell repertoires in COVID-19. Profiled with immunoSEQ multiplex PCR; TCRdb holds only in-frame clones, not every one. This table holds around 230,000 clones, about 90% found once. The CDR3 is 14 residues long. The ends were cut back, 3 bases at V and 1 base at J, with 9 bases in the middle. Germline CDR1 and CDR2: MNHEY and SVGAGI. The chain is built from TRBV6-5 and TRBJ1-1, with D unresolved. The sequenced material came from PBMCs or T cells enriched from blood (not recorded which). This receptor was taken from a woman aged 25 to 39 with acute COVID-19. CDR3 sequence: CASSYSPGNTEAFF. The DNA for the CDR3 is TGTGCCAGCAGTTATTCCCCCGGGAACACTGAAGCTTTCTTT.